This TCR beta chain emerged from a study of radiation and T cells in renal cell carcinoma. A word on this clone: The antigen remains undetermined. Other DNA sequences of this sample code for an identical CDR3.

Time point defined: blood 4 weeks post-SBRT, at nephrectomy. The treatment is: 15 Gy SBRT to primary tumor, nephrectomy 4 weeks later. Nephrectomy followed 15 Gy stereotactic body radiation by 4 weeks. Clear cell pathology was present in this patient's renal cell carcinoma. Sequenced by immunoSEQ multiplex PCR; TCRdb stores in-frame clones only, minus some. The sample lists approximately 170,000 clones; less than 90% were seen once. General study findings and limits: No pretreatment tumor biopsies were available for baseline clonotypes. In blood, top tumor clones expanded by 2 weeks, shrinking by 4.

The germline V gene has CDR1 MNHEY and CDR2 SVGAGI. CDR3 size: 15 residues. Between the trimmed V and J ends, which lost 0 bases and 0 bases, there was a span of 6 bases. The J gene is TRBJ1-3, the V gene TRBV6-5; perhaps TRBD1 as D (5 bases). Sequenced here: blood, sampled from a patient whose treatment included radiotherapy and nephrectomy. The source of this sequence is a woman aged 45 to 65 with renal cell carcinoma. DNA for the CDR3: TGTGCCAGCAGTTACTCAGGGGACTCTGGAAACACCATATATTTT. It is translated as CASSYSGDSGNTIYF.